The entry that follows covers one TCR beta chain sequence. The antigen is unknown. The data were produced by immunoSEQ multiplex PCR, yet TCRdb's version contains in-frame clones alone and is incomplete. This table holds 55,000 to 80,000 clones, 86% found once. This entry comes from a study of OX40 agonist ivuxolimab in advanced cancers. Whole-study context: Ivuxolimab is a fully human IgG2 antibody that activates OX40 (CD134).

Overall study results and limits: There were, on average, more expanded clones in CD8+ T cells than in CD4+. Some of the lowest clonal expansion was seen in partial responders at 0.1-3.0 mg/kg.

V gave up 5 bases and J gave up 6 bases, with 11 bases separating them. The CDR3 is 13 residues long. CDR1 is MNHNS, CDR2 SASEGT, per germline. The starting material was CD4+ or CD8+ T cells sorted from blood, obtained in a trial of the OX40 agonist ivuxolimab. The gene calls are TRBV6-1 and TRBJ1-5; the D gene is possibly TRBD1 (5 bases). The receptor's source is an adult with an advanced solid tumor such as melanoma, head and neck, liver or kidney cancer. CDR3 in amino acids: CASSPGRAQPQHF. In nucleotides, the CDR3 is TGTGCCAGCAGTCCAGGGAGGGCTCAGCCCCAGCATTTT.